This section outlines one TCR beta chain sequence together with its context. The assay was immunoSEQ multiplex PCR, and TCRdb's table has in-frame clones only and misses some. The sample holds just under 150,000 clones; 65% to 90% are singletons and the top ten take about 17%. CDR3 length: 12 amino acids. Trimming took off 6 bases at V and 4 bases at J, with 9 bases between the two ends. The germline V gene has CDR1 PRHDT and CDR2 FYEKMQ (reference sequence). The time point: blood 4 weeks post-SBRT, at nephrectomy. Treatment reported: 15 Gy SBRT to primary tumor, nephrectomy 4 weeks later. Nephrectomy followed 15 Gy stereotactic body radiation by 4 weeks. This sample stems from a study of radiation and T cells in renal cell carcinoma.

Sequenced here: blood, sampled from a patient whose treatment included radiotherapy and nephrectomy. The TCR comes from a woman between 50 and 59 years old with renal cell carcinoma. The chain combines TRBV13 with TRBJ1-2; D is uncertain. CDR3 in amino acids: CASSSAFYGYTF. The CDR3 DNA reads TGTGCCAGCAGTAGTGCCTTCTATGGCTACACCTTC.